This T cell receptor (beta chain) was sequenced for a study of blood T cell repertoires in COVID-19. As originally analysed: How many nucleated cells were present was estimated from reference gene primer amplification. Some clones are missing from TCRdb's copy, which holds only in-frame ones; the method was immunoSEQ multiplex PCR. That table is the source of V, J and clone size, and D and trimming were worked out from the DNA. The repertoire holds 250,000 to 400,000 clones, around 84% seen once, with 1.5% to 2% in the top ten. Trimming left V 4 bases short and J 0 bases short, with 15 bases between. This CDR3 spans 16 amino acids. In germline, CDR1 is SGHVS, CDR2 FNYEAQ. This study enrolled people aged about 18 to 90 from 20 to 25 US geographic areas.

The chain couples TRBV7-6 to TRBJ1-1; D call uncertain. Sequencing was carried out using PBMCs or T cells enriched from blood (not recorded which). This clonotype was sampled from a woman under 40 who had been exposed to COVID-19. DNA for the CDR3: TGTGCCAGCAGCTCATCGACGGGTTTCATGAACACTGAAGCTTTCTTT. As protein: CASSSSTGFMNTEAFF.